The 13 T cell receptor beta chains reported below all come from one sample, sequenced in a study of T cells after yellow fever vaccination. One entry per CDR3 protein results from TCRdb running MiXCR on the 5' RACE reads. The repertoire consists of 300,000 to 450,000 distinct CDR3 sequences, with roughly 8% occurring once and the leading ten covering 15% to 20%. Sequenced material: PBMCs, taken about 49 days after the first yellow fever vaccination. These receptors were taken from a man younger than 35 who received the YFV17D yellow fever vaccine.

This clonotype appeared a few times. The chain joins TRBV6-5 to TRBJ1-2, with 8 bases identical to TRBD1. V lost 5 bases to trimming and J lost 5 bases; unmatched junction nucleotides: 4. The CDR3 totals 13 residues. Germline CDR1 reads MNHEY; CDR2 reads SVGAGI. This CDR3 is CASSNQGAYGYTF. The CDR3 coding sequence is TGTGCCAGCAGTAATCAGGGGGCTTATGGCTACACCTTC.

This clonotype was recorded a few times. The rearrangement joins TRBV20-1 to TRBJ1-1; weak D call: TRBD1 (5 bases). The CDR3 totals 12 residues. Germline lookup yields CDR1 DFQATT and CDR2 SNEGSKA (reference sequence). The CDR3 DNA reads TGCAGAGGGAGGGGACCGAACACTGAAGCTTTCTTT. Translating it yields CRGRGPNTEAFF.

This clonotype showed up just a few times. The chain joins TRBV7-6 to TRBJ1-1; D is uncertain. From germline, CDR1 is SGHVS and CDR2 FNYEAQ. There are 13 residues in the CDR3. V gave up 6 bases and J gave up 1 base, with 9 bases separating them. The CDR3: CASRPLANTEAFF. The CDR3 DNA is TGTGCCAGCAGACCCCTAGCGAACACTGAAGCTTTCTTT.

This clonotype has more than one count but fewer than ten. J is TRBJ2-7 and V is TRBV15; tentative D call: TRBD2 (6 bases). V lost 0 bases and J 0 bases, leaving 12 bases between the germline ends. Germline V gives CDR1 LNHNV, CDR2 YYDKDF (reference sequence). The CDR3 consists of 16 residues. The CDR3 coding sequence is TGTGCCACCAGCAGAGAGCGGACTACGAGCTCCTACGAGCAGTACTTC. It specifies CATSRERTTSSYEQYF.

This clonotype was picked up a small number of times. The chain's CDR3 is CSARDRGHYEQYF. CDR3 in DNA: TGCAGTGCTAGAGACAGGGGGCACTACGAGCAGTACTTC. The rearrangement uses TRBV20-1 and TRBJ2-7, with TRBD1 matching 8 bases. Germline values: CDR1 DFQATT, CDR2 SNEGSKA (reference sequence). This CDR3 is 13 amino acids long. The V and J ends lost 0 bases and 3 bases, in that order; junction bases with no gene match: 1.

J is TRBJ1-2 and V is TRBV5-1; 9 bases map to TRBD1. J was trimmed by 4 bases and V by 4 bases; bases with no gene match: 8. The CDR3 is 15 amino acids. Germline assignment: CDR1 SGHRS and CDR2 YFSETQ. The CDR3 sequence is CASSKGQGISYGYTF. As DNA, the CDR3 is TGCGCCAGCAGCAAGGGACAGGGAATTAGCTATGGCTACACCTTC.

This clonotype was observed a handful of times. This chain links TRBV7-9 with TRBJ1-5; D is undetermined. CDR1 and CDR2 (germline): SEHNR, FQNEAQ (reference sequence). Deletions cut 3 bases from V and 3 bases from J, with 6 bases between. This CDR3 comprises 13 residues. This CDR3 is CASSFSDNQPQHF. DNA for the CDR3: TGTGCCAGCAGCTTCTCAGACAATCAGCCCCAGCATTTT.

This clonotype was detected a few times. The gene calls are TRBV5-1 and TRBJ2-4; D is unclear. CDR1 and CDR2 from the germline V gene are SGHRS and YFSETQ. V lost 2 bases and J lost 5, with 8 bases in between. The CDR3 covers 13 residues. The CDR3 sequence: CASSLGQQNIQYF. The CDR3, as DNA: TGCGCCAGCAGCTTAGGGCAGCAAAACATTCAGTACTTC.

J is TRBJ2-7 and V is TRBV5-1; TRBD2 matches 7 bases. Trimming cost V 4 bases and J 2 bases; bases outside gene matches: 9. The germline gives CDR1 SGHRS, CDR2 YFSETQ. The CDR3 has 15 amino acids. CDR3 in DNA: TGCGCCAGCAGCCCGAGGGGACTAAGTCCCTACGAGCAGTACTTC. This sequence encodes CASSPRGLSPYEQYF.

This clonotype was found a few times. The chain employs TRBV27 and TRBJ2-3; D is unresolved. This CDR3 contains 14 residues. The germline V gene encodes CDR1 MNHEY and CDR2 SMNVEV (reference sequence). V lost 2 bases and J lost 5, with 11 bases in between. The CDR3 sequence is CASSLRVSLDTQYF. CDR3 coding DNA: TGTGCCAGCAGTTTACGGGTTAGCTTAGATACGCAGTATTTT.

Concerning this clonotype: This may come from a read error, since a much larger clone is one base off. The rearrangement links TRBV7-2 to TRBJ1-2; D is unresolved. CDR1 and CDR2 (germline): SGHTA, FQGNSA. CDR3 length equals 16 residues. In DNA form, the CDR3 reads TGTGCCAGCAGCTTCGCAGTTCGAGGAAACAACTATGGCTTCACCTTC. Translation: CASSFAVRGNNYGFTF.

The V and J genes are TRBV25-1 and TRBJ1-4, with D maybe TRBD1 (6 bases). Between the trimmed V and J ends, which lost 4 bases and 6 bases, there was a span of 18 bases. This CDR3 spans 16 amino acids. The germline gives CDR1 MGHDK, CDR2 SYGVNS. CDR3 DNA: TGTGCCAGCAGTGTTTTTGGGGCAGGGGAGGATGAAAAACTGTTTTTT. This encodes CASSVFGAGEDEKLFF.

This chain links TRBV4-3 with TRBJ2-2, with D possibly being TRBD2 (6 bases). The CDR3 extends over 15 amino acids. With 0 bases removed from V and 7 bases from J, the gap between germline ends came to 12 bases. Germline CDR1 reads LGHNA; CDR2 reads YSLEER. CDR3 residues: CASSQDFRGNGELFF. Written as DNA, the CDR3 is TGCGCCAGCAGCCAAGATTTTCGGGGGAACGGGGAGCTGTTTTTT.